This TCR beta chain derives from a study of blood T cell repertoires in COVID-19. Study background: T cells, B-cell-depleted T cells, or PBMCs supplied cDNA or gDNA.

This table comes from immunoSEQ multiplex PCR, and its TCRdb copy is limited to in-frame clones, with some not included. The sample carries fewer than 200,000 clones, about 83% recorded once. The CDR3 is 14 residues long. CDR1 SGHTS and CDR2 YDEGEE come from the germline V gene. Deletions cut 0 bases from V and 4 bases from J, with 9 bases between. The sequenced sample was peripheral blood. This clonotype was obtained from a woman at least 80 years old with acute or convalescent COVID-19. The J gene is TRBJ2-3, the V gene TRBV5-8, with a tentative D call TRBD1 (5 bases). The CDR3: CASSLGQGPDTQYF. The CDR3 bases are TGTGCCAGCAGCTTGGGGCAGGGTCCAGATACGCAGTATTTT.